The 30 T cell receptor beta chains presented below share a single source sample, sequenced in a study of long-term antiretroviral therapy in people with HIV. Running of the v3.0 immunoSEQ assay took place at survey level. Repertoires were generated with immunoSEQ multiplex PCR, while TCRdb's copy carries only in-frame clones and drops some. This table holds tens of thousands of clones, approximately 93% found once. Here the sequenced sample was unsorted PBMCs, taken roughly 6.5 years after starting antiretroviral therapy. All receptors come from a woman aged 40 to 50 with HIV.

This chain connects TRBV19 to TRBJ2-2; TRBD2 aligns across 7 bases. The V and J ends lost 4 bases and 3 bases, in that order; junction bases with no gene match: 8. This CDR3 is 16 amino acids long. CDR1 and CDR2 (germline): LNHDA, SQIVND (reference sequence). The chain's CDR3 is CASSSGEGSDTGELFF. The CDR3 DNA is TGTGCCAGTAGTAGCGGGGAGGGCTCGGACACCGGGGAGCTGTTTTTT.

This chain joins TRBV5-4 and TRBJ2-7, with D tentatively TRBD1 or TRBD2 (6 bases each). Trimming cost V 3 bases and J 4 bases, with 17 bases left between them. This CDR3 is 15 amino acids long. Germline loops: CDR1 SGHNT, CDR2 YYREEE (reference sequence). CDR3 sequence reads: CASSWRQGRDYEQYF. Written as DNA, the CDR3 is TGTGCCAGCAGCTGGCGGCAGGGGCGGGATTACGAGCAGTACTTC.

This chain joins TRBV5-5 and TRBJ1-1; TRBD1 aligns across 7 bases. Germline V gene lookup returns CDR1 SGHKS and CDR2 YYEKEE (reference sequence). CDR3 length: 15 residues. The trim removed 3 bases at V and 5 bases at J, leaving 10 bases unmatched. The CDR3 sequence: CASSSYDRVGTEAFF. The CDR3, as DNA: TGTGCCAGCAGCTCCTATGACAGGGTGGGGACTGAAGCTTTCTTT.

The rearrangement uses TRBV5-6 and TRBJ1-5; no firm D call. CDR1 SGHDT and CDR2 YYEEEE come from the germline V gene. This CDR3 contains 15 residues. V lost 4 bases and J lost 0, with 11 bases in between. CDR3 nucleotides: TGTGCCAGCAGCGTTTCGGGGTATAGCAATCAGCCCCAGCATTTT. This codes for CASSVSGYSNQPQHF.

This chain connects TRBV6-6 to TRBJ1-3; 9 nucleotides agree with TRBD1. This CDR3 comprises 15 residues. Germline assignment: CDR1 MNHNY and CDR2 SVGAGI (reference sequence). Trimming took 6 bases from V and 0 from J; bases not matched to a gene: 3. The CDR3 loop reads CASSRQGDSGNTIYF. As DNA, the CDR3 is TGTGCCAGCAGCCGACAGGGGGACTCTGGAAACACCATATATTTT.

On this clone: This same CDR3 is encoded by further DNA sequences in the sample. V and J are TRBV7-2 and TRBJ1-5; TRBD1 might be the D (6 bases). Germline V gene lookup returns CDR1 SGHTA and CDR2 FQGNSA. Trimming removed 3 bases from V and 5 bases from J, with 8 bases in between. The CDR3 totals 13 residues. Here the CDR3 DNA reads TGTGCCAGCAGCTTTAAGGGGGATCAGCCCCAGCATTTT. Its translation: CASSFKGDQPQHF. The variable domain in full, completed from reference TRBV7-2 and TRBJ1-5, reads GAGVSQSPSNKVTEKGKDVELRCDPISGHTALYWYRQSLGQGLEFLIYFQGNSAPDKSGLPSDRFSAERTGGSVSTLTIQRTQQEDSAVYLCASSFKGDQPQHFGDGTRLSIL.

This clone was observed a single time. The rearrangement joins TRBV15 to TRBJ2-1; D possibly uses TRBD1 or TRBD2 (5 bases each). In germline, CDR1 is LNHNV, CDR2 YYDKDF (reference sequence). The CDR3 contains 16 residues. V was cut by 8 bases and J by 5 bases, with 22 bases left in between. CDR3 DNA: TGTGCCACCGCGAGGAGAGGGGTCGGACGGAACAATGAGCAGTTCTTC. This gives the protein CATARRGVGRNNEQFF.

In nucleotides, the CDR3 is TGCGCCAGCAGCCAAGATGGGGGGAGGGGTGACTATGGCTACACCTTC. Protein sequence: CASSQDGGRGDYGYTF. This chain links TRBV4-1 with TRBJ1-2; the D gene is possibly TRBD1 (5 bases). V lost 0 bases and J 3 bases, leaving 14 bases between the germline ends. Germline loops: CDR1 MGHRA, CDR2 YSYEKL. The CDR3 length is 16 residues.

The chain carries TRBV6-5 and TRBJ1-2; 8 bases are shared with TRBD1. The CDR3 runs 12 residues. Germline CDR1 is MNHEY and CDR2 is SVGAGI. The V gene end was trimmed by 4 bases and the J gene end by 13 bases; junction bases not matched to a gene: 8. CDR3 DNA: TGTGCCAGCAGTTCGCGGACAGGGACTAGCACCTTC. This encodes CASSSRTGTSTF.

The rearrangement links TRBV4-1 to TRBJ2-7; D possibly matches TRBD1 or TRBD2 (5 bases each). The germline gives CDR1 MGHRA, CDR2 YSYEKL. The V end lost 2 bases, the J end lost 6 bases, and 11 bases lay between the germline ends. The CDR3 covers 13 residues. CDR3 in amino acids: CASSQPGPTEQYF. CDR3 bases: TGCGCCAGCAGCCAACCGGGACCTACCGAGCAGTACTTC.

The CDR3 protein is CSVEGGSGNTIYF. In nucleotides, the CDR3 is TGCAGCGTTGAAGGCGGGTCGGGAAACACCATATATTTT. The rearrangement links TRBV29-1 to TRBJ1-3; D is unresolved. This CDR3 spans 13 amino acids. Germline V gene lookup returns CDR1 SQVTM and CDR2 ANQGSEA. The V end lost 1 base, the J end lost 4 bases, and 8 bases lay between the germline ends.

This clone was counted a few times. The chain is built from TRBV4-3 and TRBJ1-2, with no clear D. Trimming left V 0 bases short and J 6 bases short, with 11 bases between. CDR3 size: 14 residues. The germline CDR1 and CDR2 sequences are LGHNA and YSLEER. CDR3 DNA sequence: TGCGCCAGCAGCCAAGAAAGATTCCCGGATGGCTACACCTTC. Residues: CASSQERFPDGYTF.

The chain recombines TRBV19 with TRBJ1-2; 8 bases agree with TRBD1. The germline gives CDR1 LNHDA, CDR2 SQIVND (reference sequence). The CDR3 loop spans 15 amino acids. V shed 3 bases and J 0 bases; nucleotides not matched to a gene: 3. The CDR3 coding sequence is TGTGCCAGTAGTATCTCGGACAGGGCTAACTATGGCTACACCTTC. As protein: CASSISDRANYGYTF.

CDR3 sequence: CASSIKTDQPQHF. CDR3 bases: TGTGCCAGTAGTATAAAGACAGACCAGCCCCAGCATTTT. V usage is TRBV19 and J usage is TRBJ1-5; tentative D call: TRBD1 (5 bases). The CDR3 covers 13 residues. The V gene lost 2 bases and the J gene lost 7 bases, with 9 bases spanning the gap. The germline gives CDR1 LNHDA, CDR2 SQIVND (reference sequence).

This clone was counted a few times. The chain couples TRBV2 to TRBJ1-3, with a weak D call TRBD1 (5 bases). The CDR3 is 14 amino acids. V lost 3 bases and J 4 bases, leaving 10 bases between the germline ends. Germline V gene lookup returns CDR1 SNHLY and CDR2 FYNNEI. CDR3 residues: CASSDRAAGNTIYF. The CDR3 DNA reads as TGTGCCAGCAGTGACAGGGCGGCGGGAAACACCATATATTTT. The full variable domain, rest sourced from reference TRBV2 and TRBJ1-3, is EPEVTQTPSHQVTQMGQEVILRCVPISNHLYFYWYRQILGQKVEFLVSFYNNEISEKSEIFDDQFSVERPDGSNFTLKIRSTKLEDSAMYFCASSDRAAGNTIYFGEGSWLTVV.

The chain uses TRBV7-2 and TRBJ2-7; 7 bases match TRBD1. The CDR3 spans 18 residues. V was pared by 2 bases and J by 1 base, with 14 bases of the junction left unmatched. Germline V gene sequence: CDR1 SGHTA, CDR2 FQGNSA. This chain's CDR3 is CASSLRRPQGTVSYEQYF. The CDR3 bases are TGTGCCAGCAGCTTACGCCGCCCCCAGGGGACAGTATCCTACGAGCAGTACTTC.

This rearrangement joins TRBV7-9 to TRBJ2-3; D remains unclear. The germline V gene has CDR1 SEHNR and CDR2 FQNEAQ (reference sequence). The CDR3 loop spans 14 amino acids. V was shortened by 1 base and J by 0 bases, with 5 bases between the two germline ends. CDR3 protein: CASSLVQSTDTQYF. In DNA, the CDR3 is TGTGCCAGCAGCTTAGTTCAGAGCACAGATACGCAGTATTTT.

The chain uses TRBV30 and TRBJ1-5, with D uncertain. Per the germline V gene, CDR1 is GTSNPN and CDR2 is SVGIG (reference sequence). With 1 base removed from V and 3 bases from J, the gap between germline ends came to 10 bases. The CDR3 has 14 amino acids. DNA for the CDR3: TGTGCCTGGAGTGGAGGGCACGCCAATCAGCCCCAGCATTTT. This encodes CAWSGGHANQPQHF. The variable domain in full, completed from reference TRBV30 and TRBJ1-5, reads SQTIHQWPATLVQPVGSPLSLECTVEGTSNPNLYWYRQAAGRGLQLLFYSVGIGQISSEVPQNLSASRPQDRQFILSSKKLLLSDSGFYLCAWSGGHANQPQHFGDGTRLSIL.

The chain is built from TRBV13 and TRBJ2-2; D ambiguous. The CDR3 is 12 amino acids. V shed 2 bases and J shed 6 bases, with 4 bases lying between them. Germline V lookup: CDR1 PRHDT, CDR2 FYEKMQ (reference sequence). The CDR3 bases are TGTGCCAGCAGCTTACCCCCCGGGGAGCTGTTTTTT. As protein: CASSLPPGELFF.

The rearrangement links TRBV19 to TRBJ1-1; the match to TRBD1 covers 8 bases. Germline V gene lookup returns CDR1 LNHDA and CDR2 SQIVND (reference sequence). Unmatched junction bases numbered 3, after V lost 5 bases and J lost 1 base. The CDR3 loop spans 14 amino acids. CDR3 DNA: TGTGCCAGTAGTGTACAGGGGGGGAACACTGAAGCTTTCTTT. It is translated as CASSVQGGNTEAFF.

The chain carries TRBV5-4 and TRBJ2-4, with TRBD2 matching over 7 bases. The V and J ends lost 2 bases and 3 bases, in that order; junction bases with no gene match: 2. Germline V gene sequence: CDR1 SGHNT, CDR2 YYREEE (reference sequence). CDR3 length equals 14 residues. DNA of the CDR3: TGTGCCAGCAGCTTCAGGGAGGGCAAAAACATTCAGTACTTC. This codes for CASSFREGKNIQYF.

The rearrangement uses TRBV4-1 and TRBJ1-1; D is unresolved. Germline assignment: CDR1 MGHRA and CDR2 YSYEKL. V was cut by 1 base and J by 1 base, with 16 bases left in between. CDR3 length: 17 residues. The CDR3: CASSQVPSARQNTEAFF. The CDR3 DNA sequence: TGCGCCAGCAGCCAAGTCCCTTCAGCCCGACAGAACACTGAAGCTTTCTTT.

This chain connects TRBV18 to TRBJ1-1; 7 bases match TRBD1. This CDR3 region has 14 residues. The V and J ends lost 5 bases and 4 bases, in that order; junction bases with no gene match: 7. Germline V gene lookup returns CDR1 KGHSH and CDR2 LQKENI. The CDR3 DNA sequence: TGTGCCAGCTCAATTCGACAGGGAGGCACTGAAGCTTTCTTT. Protein: CASSIRQGGTEAFF.

In nucleotides, the CDR3 is TGTGCCAGTACCAACAGGGGGGGTTCCAGCTATGGCTACACCTTC. This encodes CASTNRGGSSYGYTF. The chain uses TRBV19 and TRBJ1-2; 8 bases fit TRBD1. With V trimmed by 7 bases and J by 4 bases, 11 bases remained unmatched. The CDR3 runs to 15 residues. Germline V gene data show CDR1 as LNHDA and CDR2 as SQIVND (reference sequence).

The chain is built from TRBV27 and TRBJ1-1; no definite D call. Germline V lookup: CDR1 MNHEY, CDR2 SMNVEV (reference sequence). The CDR3 covers 14 residues. Trimming cost V 0 bases and J 0 bases, with 5 bases left between them. CDR3 nucleotide sequence: TGTGCCAGCAGTTTATCGCCAGTGAACACTGAAGCTTTCTTT. Protein: CASSLSPVNTEAFF.

The gene calls are TRBV7-9 and TRBJ2-3; unclear D gene. CDR3 length: 12 residues. Germline V gives CDR1 SEHNR, CDR2 FQNEAQ (reference sequence). V lost 5 bases, J lost 10 bases, and 13 bases lay in between. CDR3: CASSHSRGPQYF. As DNA, the CDR3 is TGTGCCAGCAGCCACAGCCGAGGACCGCAGTATTTT.

The chain couples TRBV27 to TRBJ2-7; D may be TRBD1 (6 bases). V was clipped by 5 bases and J by 3 bases, with 17 bases between them. The CDR3 loop spans 15 amino acids. Germline values: CDR1 MNHEY, CDR2 SMNVEV (reference sequence). The CDR3: CASSPRLDRYYEQYF. The CDR3 nucleotides read TGTGCCAGCAGTCCCCGGTTGGACAGATACTACGAGCAGTACTTC.

The chain employs TRBV7-9 and TRBJ1-1; a possible D gene is TRBD1 (6 bases). Trimming removed 4 bases at V and 8 bases at J, with 14 bases between. There are 13 residues in the CDR3. Germline CDR1 reads SEHNR; CDR2 reads FQNEAQ (reference sequence). CDR3 sequence reads: CASSSWTAGEAFF. The CDR3, as DNA: TGTGCCAGCAGCTCGTGGACAGCAGGAGAAGCTTTCTTT.

The chain uses TRBV4-3 and TRBJ2-7; TRBD1 matches 8 bases. CDR3 size: 16 residues. The trim removed 0 bases at V and 2 bases at J, leaving 6 bases unmatched. CDR1 LGHNA and CDR2 YSLEER come from the germline V gene. CDR3 amino acids: CASSQDETGVAYEQYF. As DNA, the CDR3 is TGCGCCAGCAGCCAAGACGAGACAGGGGTAGCCTACGAGCAGTACTTC.

In nucleotides, the CDR3 is TGTGCCATTCTGGGCGGGGGTAATGAGCAGTTCTTC. Amino acids: CAILGGGNEQFF. The rearrangement links TRBV11-2 to TRBJ2-1, with 7 positions matching TRBD2. V shed 10 bases, J shed 7 bases, and the junction held 7 bases outside the gene matches. CDR1 and CDR2 (germline): SGHAT, FQNNGV. The CDR3 sequence is 12 residues long. Complete variable domain (other parts from reference TRBV11-2 and TRBJ2-1): EAGVAQSPRYKIIEKRQSVAFWCNPISGHATLYWYQQILGQGPKLLIQFQNNGVVDDSQLPKDRFSAERLKGVDSTLKIQPAKLEDSAVYLCAILGGGNEQFFGPGTRLTVL.